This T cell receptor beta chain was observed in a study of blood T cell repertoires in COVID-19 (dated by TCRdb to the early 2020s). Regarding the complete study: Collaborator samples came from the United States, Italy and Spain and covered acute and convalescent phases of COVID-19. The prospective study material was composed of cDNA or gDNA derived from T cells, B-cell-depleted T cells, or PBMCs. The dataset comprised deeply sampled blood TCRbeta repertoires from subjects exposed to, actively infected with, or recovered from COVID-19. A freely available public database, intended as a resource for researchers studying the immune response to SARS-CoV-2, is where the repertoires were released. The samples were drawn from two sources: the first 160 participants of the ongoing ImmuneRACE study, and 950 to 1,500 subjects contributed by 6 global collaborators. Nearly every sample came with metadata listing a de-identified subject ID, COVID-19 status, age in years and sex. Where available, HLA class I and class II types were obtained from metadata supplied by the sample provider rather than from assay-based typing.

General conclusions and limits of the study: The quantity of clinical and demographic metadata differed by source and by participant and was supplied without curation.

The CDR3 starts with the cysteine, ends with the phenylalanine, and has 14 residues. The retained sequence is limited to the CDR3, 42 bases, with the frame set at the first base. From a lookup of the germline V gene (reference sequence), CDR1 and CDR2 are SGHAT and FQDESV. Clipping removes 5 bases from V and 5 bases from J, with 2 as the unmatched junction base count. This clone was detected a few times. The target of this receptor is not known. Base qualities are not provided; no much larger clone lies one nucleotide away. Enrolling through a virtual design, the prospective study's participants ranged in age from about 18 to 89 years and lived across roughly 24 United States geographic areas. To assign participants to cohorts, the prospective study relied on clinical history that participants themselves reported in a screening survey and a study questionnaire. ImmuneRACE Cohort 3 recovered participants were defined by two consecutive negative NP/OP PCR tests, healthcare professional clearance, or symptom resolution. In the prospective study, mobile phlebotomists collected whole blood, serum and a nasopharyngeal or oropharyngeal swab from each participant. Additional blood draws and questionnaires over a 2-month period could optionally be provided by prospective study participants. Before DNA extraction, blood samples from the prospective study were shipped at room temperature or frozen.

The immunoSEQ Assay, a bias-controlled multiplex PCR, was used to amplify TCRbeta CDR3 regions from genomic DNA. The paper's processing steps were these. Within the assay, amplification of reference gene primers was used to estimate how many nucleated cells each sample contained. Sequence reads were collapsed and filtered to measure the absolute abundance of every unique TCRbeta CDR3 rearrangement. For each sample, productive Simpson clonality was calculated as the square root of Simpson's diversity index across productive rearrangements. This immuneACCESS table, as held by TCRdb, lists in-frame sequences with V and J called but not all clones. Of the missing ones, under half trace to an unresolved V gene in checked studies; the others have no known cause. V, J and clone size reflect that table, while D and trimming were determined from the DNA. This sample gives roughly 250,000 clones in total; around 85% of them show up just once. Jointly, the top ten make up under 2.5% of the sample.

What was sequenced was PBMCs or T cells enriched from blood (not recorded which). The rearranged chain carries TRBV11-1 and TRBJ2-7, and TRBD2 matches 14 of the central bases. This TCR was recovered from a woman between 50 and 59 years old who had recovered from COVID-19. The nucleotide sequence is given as TGTGCCAGCAGCAAGGGACTAGCGGGAGACGAGCAGTACTTC. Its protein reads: CASSKGLAGDEQYF.